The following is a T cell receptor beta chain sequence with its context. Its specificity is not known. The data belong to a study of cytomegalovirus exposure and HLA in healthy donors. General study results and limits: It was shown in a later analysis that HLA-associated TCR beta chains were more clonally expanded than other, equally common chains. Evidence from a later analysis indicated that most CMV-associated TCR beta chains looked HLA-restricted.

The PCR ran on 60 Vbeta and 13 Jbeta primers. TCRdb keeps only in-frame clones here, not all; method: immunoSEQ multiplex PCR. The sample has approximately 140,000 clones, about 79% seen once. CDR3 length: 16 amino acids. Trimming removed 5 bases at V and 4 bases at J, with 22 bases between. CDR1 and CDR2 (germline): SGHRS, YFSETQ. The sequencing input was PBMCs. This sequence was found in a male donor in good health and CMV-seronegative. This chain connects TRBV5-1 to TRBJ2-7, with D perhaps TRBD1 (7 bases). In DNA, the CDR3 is TGCGCCAGCAGTTCTGGCGCGGGACAGACGATGTACGAGCAGTACTTC. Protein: CASSSGAGQTMYEQYF.